These T cell receptor beta chains were read from a single sample in a study of T cell repertoires in ileal Crohn's disease. Repertoires were generated with immunoSEQ multiplex PCR, while TCRdb's copy carries only in-frame clones and drops some. This sample yields under 20,000 clones, of which roughly 72% are seen a single time; about 4.4% belongs to the top ten. The specimen sequenced was ileal tissue. These receptors originate from an adult with Crohn's disease. The CDR3 runs from the conserved cysteine through the conserved F or W. A D gene is named only where the DNA matches it firmly. The listing skips clone size in some rows; elsewhere it reads once, few, many or a size class.

cdr3_nt | cdr3_aa | d_call | clone_size | j_call | v_call
TGCGCCAGCAGCCGATCCTCTAGCGGGGGGGCCCGAGAGACCCAGTACTTC | CASSRSSSGGARETQYF | TRBD2 | . | TRBJ2-5 | TRBV5-1
TGTGCCAGCAGTTTAACGGGGAGTAGGCAGCCCCAGCATTTT | CASSLTGSRQPQHF | . | . | TRBJ1-5 | TRBV27
TGTGCCAGCATTGGCGGGCAGGGACTACTACCGAACACTGAAGCTTTCTTT | CASIGGQGLLPNTEAFF | . | few | TRBJ1-1 | TRBV7-9
TGCGCCAGCAGCTTACTTGGAGCCCTCTCCTATAATTCACCCCTCCACTTT | CASSLLGALSYNSPLHF | . | . | TRBJ1-6 | TRBV5-1
TGCGCCAGCAGCCCCTCCTGGGCTAACACTGAAGCTTTCTTT | CASSPSWANTEAFF | . | . | TRBJ1-1 | TRBV5-1
TGTGCCAGCAGTTATTCAAGCTACCCCTCCTACAATGAGCAGTTCTTC | CASSYSSYPSYNEQFF | . | . | TRBJ2-1 | TRBV6-5
TGCGCCAGCAGCCAAGGTCAGGGTGGGTACAATGAGCAGTTCTTC | CASSQGQGGYNEQFF | . | . | TRBJ2-1 | TRBV4-3
TGTGCCAGTAGCCCACAGGGGGCGGGCGGGGAGCTGTTTTTT | CASSPQGAGGELFF | TRBD1 | . | TRBJ2-2 | TRBV19
TGCGCCAGCAGCTTGGCCGGGACAGCTCTATCCGAGCAGTACTTC | CASSLAGTALSEQYF | TRBD1 | once | TRBJ2-7 | TRBV5-1
TGTGCCAGCAGTTTAGTGGTAGCATCGCATGAGCAGTTCTTC | CASSLVVASHEQFF | . | few | TRBJ2-1 | TRBV6-5
TGTGCCAGCAGCCAGCGGGTTCAGCTCAAAAGTCGGGCCAACGTCCTGACTTTC | CASSQRVQLKSRANVLTF | . | . | TRBJ2-6 | TRBV7-4
TGTGCTAGTGGAGGGAGGGGTCGAGAGACCCAGTACTTC | CASGGRGRETQYF | TRBD2 | . | TRBJ2-5 | TRBV12-5
TGTGCCAGCAGCTACGGACTAGCCCTTACCTACGAGCAGTACTTC | CASSYGLALTYEQYF | TRBD2 | few | TRBJ2-7 | TRBV5-6
TGCGCCAGCAGCTACCTAGCGGGGTCCACAGATACGCAGTATTTT | CASSYLAGSTDTQYF | TRBD2 | . | TRBJ2-3 | TRBV4-1
TGTGCCAGCGGGGGGAGCCCCTACGAGCAGTACTTC | CASGGSPYEQYF | . | . | TRBJ2-7 | TRBV28
TGTGCCAGCAGTTCGACACCGGGACTAGCGAGCACCGGGGAGCTGTTTTTT | CASSSTPGLASTGELFF | TRBD2 | . | TRBJ2-2 | TRBV5-4
TGTGCCAGTAGTATGGGCTCGATCAGCACAGATACGCAGTATTTT | CASSMGSISTDTQYF | . | . | TRBJ2-3 | TRBV19
TGTGCCAGCAGCTTCCGGGTCTTAGCGGGAAACTACAATGAGCAGTTCTTC | CASSFRVLAGNYNEQFF | TRBD2 | few | TRBJ2-1 | TRBV7-8
TGTGCCAGCAGCCCCGTTAGCGGGAGTAGGTGGGAGCAGTACTTC | CASSPVSGSRWEQYF | TRBD2 | few | TRBJ2-7 | TRBV28
TGTGCCAGTAGCGACACAGGGAACACTGAAGCTTTCTTT | CASSDTGNTEAFF | . | . | TRBJ1-1 | TRBV19
TGTGCCAGCAGCCTGGGACAGGACACTGAAGCTTTCTTT | CASSLGQDTEAFF | TRBD1 | few | TRBJ1-1 | TRBV11-1
TGTGCCAGCAGTGACCCAAATCAGGGGGCAGATACGCAGTATTTT | CASSDPNQGADTQYF | TRBD1 | once | TRBJ2-3 | TRBV25-1
TGCGCCAGCAGGGGCAGGGACAGGGGCACTGAAGCTTTCTTT | CASRGRDRGTEAFF | TRBD1 | . | TRBJ1-1 | TRBV5-1
TGTGCCAGCAGCTCTCACTCGGAGCAGTTCTTC | CASSSHSEQFF | . | . | TRBJ2-1 | TRBV5-4
TGTGCCAGCAGCTTGGTACTAGCGGGAGGGTTTTATAGCAATGAGCAGTTCTTC | CASSLVLAGGFYSNEQFF | TRBD2 | few | TRBJ2-1 | TRBV5-6
TGTGCCAGCAGCCTTGGACTAGCAAGAAGCGATACGCAGTATTTT | CASSLGLARSDTQYF | TRBD2 | . | TRBJ2-3 | TRBV14
TGTGCCAGCAGTGAGTGGACTAGCGGACGGGCTTACGAGCAGTACTTC | CASSEWTSGRAYEQYF | TRBD2 | few | TRBJ2-7 | TRBV2
TGTGCCAGCCAATGGGGGGGGAGCAATCAGCCCCAGCATTTT | CASQWGGSNQPQHF | . | . | TRBJ1-5 | TRBV2
TGTGCCAGCAGCCAGGGAGCGGAGGTTGGTGAAAAACTGTTTTTT | CASSQGAEVGEKLFF | . | few | TRBJ1-4 | TRBV4-2
TGTGCCAGCAGTCGCCCGGTGACAGGGGATTGTTACTTC | CASSRPVTGDCYF | TRBD1 | . | TRBJ2-5 | TRBV6-6
TGTGCCAGCAGTCAGGAGGGGATTGAGCCCCAGCATTTT | CASSQEGIEPQHF | . | . | TRBJ1-5 | TRBV5-6
TGCGCCAGTACCGCGGGTCTCCCCAGAACCCATGGCTACACCTTC | CASTAGLPRTHGYTF | . | . | TRBJ1-2 | TRBV5-1
TGTGCCAGCAGGAGACAGGCGGGCACTGAAGCTTTCTTT | CASRRQAGTEAFF | . | . | TRBJ1-1 | TRBV2
TGTGCCAGCAGCTTCGGAGGGGGAAACACCATATATTTT | CASSFGGGNTIYF | . | . | TRBJ1-3 | TRBV28
TGTGCCAGCAGCTTAGCCCCACAGACTAACTATGGCTACACCTTC | CASSLAPQTNYGYTF | . | . | TRBJ1-2 | TRBV7-2
TGTGCCAGCAGCTTAGAGGGCGGACTCACAGATACGCAGTATTTT | CASSLEGGLTDTQYF | . | . | TRBJ2-3 | TRBV11-3
TGTGCCCGACGGTGGGGGGGGGCCACTGAAGCTTTCTTT | CARRWGGATEAFF | . | medium-sized | TRBJ1-1 | TRBV2
TGTGCCAGCAGTCTACGGGAGGGAAGTGAGCAGTTCTTC | CASSLREGSEQFF | TRBD2 | . | TRBJ2-1 | TRBV25-1
TGTGCCAGCAGTTTACCGAAAAGGGATAGCGGGGGGGAGACCCAGTACTTC | CASSLPKRDSGGETQYF | TRBD2 | . | TRBJ2-5 | TRBV27
TGTGCCAGCAGTGAAGTAGGGGTCTACGAGCAGTACTTC | CASSEVGVYEQYF | . | . | TRBJ2-7 | TRBV6-1
TGTGCCAGCAGCGCTTACGGGTCTAACACTGAAGCTTTCTTT | CASSAYGSNTEAFF | . | . | TRBJ1-1 | TRBV9
TGTGCCAGCAGCAGAGCTAGCGGGAGGGCCTTTTTGAGTGAGCAGTTCTTC | CASSRASGRAFLSEQFF | TRBD2 | . | TRBJ2-1 | TRBV2
TGTGCCAGCAGTGAATTTTTGTTAGGGGACAGGGTTTTTCATACGCAGTATTTT | CASSEFLLGDRVFHTQYF | TRBD1 | . | TRBJ2-3 | TRBV2
TGTGCCTGGAGTACCGGGACTGGCTCTGGAAACACCATATATTTT | CAWSTGTGSGNTIYF | . | . | TRBJ1-3 | TRBV30
TGCGCCAGCAGCGATACTCACAGGGGGCTATATGGCTACACCTTC | CASSDTHRGLYGYTF | TRBD1 | . | TRBJ1-2 | TRBV5-1
TGTGCCACCAGCAGATCAGGGGGCCTAAGTCACGAGCAGTACTTC | CATSRSGGLSHEQYF | TRBD1 | few | TRBJ2-7 | TRBV15
TGTGCCGGATCTTCAGGGGCCGGTGGCTACACCTTC | CAGSSGAGGYTF | . | . | TRBJ1-2 | TRBV6-1
TGTGCCAGTAGTGTTAGCGGGAGGAGCTACTACAATGAGCAGTTCTTC | CASSVSGRSYYNEQFF | TRBD2 | few | TRBJ2-1 | TRBV19
TGTGCCAGCAGCCCGTTAACAGGATCCCCCTTCGCTTTCTTT | CASSPLTGSPFAFF | . | . | TRBJ1-1 | TRBV5-4
TGCGCCAGCAGCCACCAGAGCGGGGGGGGAAGCACAGATACGCAGTATTTT | CASSHQSGGGSTDTQYF | TRBD2 | . | TRBJ2-3 | TRBV4-3
TGTGCCAGCAGCCAACTCAGGAACACTGAAGCTTTCTTT | CASSQLRNTEAFF | . | . | TRBJ1-1 | TRBV14
TGTGCCAGCAGCCCAGGGGCTAGCGGATACACCGGGGAGCTGTTTTTT | CASSPGASGYTGELFF | . | . | TRBJ2-2 | TRBV14
TGTGCCAGCTCACCATTCGCGGGAGGGCCTTCAGAGACCCAGTACTTC | CASSPFAGGPSETQYF | TRBD2 | few | TRBJ2-5 | TRBV18
TGTGCCAGCAGTTCCTTAACAGGGAACTATGGCTACACCTTC | CASSSLTGNYGYTF | . | few | TRBJ1-2 | TRBV6-5
TGCGCCAGCAGCCAAGGGAGGACTTGGGGCTACACCTTC | CASSQGRTWGYTF | . | . | TRBJ1-2 | TRBV4-3
TGTGCCAGCAGGGCGGGGGGGCCCTACAATGAGCAGTTCTTC | CASRAGGPYNEQFF | TRBD2 | . | TRBJ2-1 | TRBV28
TGTGCCAGTAGTATATCGAGACAGGGTAGCCTCTATGGGCAGTTCTTC | CASSISRQGSLYGQFF | TRBD1 | . | TRBJ2-1 | TRBV19
TGTGCCAGCAGCCAACCAGGACAGGGCAACTATGGCTACACCTTC | CASSQPGQGNYGYTF | TRBD1 | . | TRBJ1-2 | TRBV4-2
TGTGCCAGCAAAAGGGGTGGGGAGACCCAGTACTTC | CASKRGGETQYF | . | . | TRBJ2-5 | TRBV2